The 5 T cell receptor beta chains given below trace back to one sample, sequenced in a study of stem cell transplantation in POMP-related autoinflammatory disease (dated by TCRdb to 2020 to 2023). Interpreted using the paper, the time point label stands for: after hematopoietic stem cell transplant. The protocol used for the library was the immunoSEQ multiplex PCR assay. The table comes from immuneACCESS by way of TCRdb, which keeps in-frame sequences with V and J called. Part of the clones is missing from these tables; in studies checked, under half for an unresolved V gene and the rest for unknown reasons. The sample has roughly 70,000 clones on record, approximately 91% of them singletons. Roughly 0.7% of the sample rests with the top ten. This specimen was CD4+ T cells from PBMCs, taken after stem cell transplantation. The receptors shown here come from a human patient with POMP-related autoinflammation and immune dysregulation (PRAID). After a transplant, some of the T cells may come from the graft donor.

V is TRBV18 and J is TRBJ1-3, with unresolved D. This CDR3 is 17 amino acids long. Per germline, CDR1 KGHSH and CDR2 LQKENI. With 3 bases removed from V and 0 bases from J, the gap between germline ends came to 15 bases. CDR3 sequence reads: CASSPREARTSGNTIYF. Written as DNA, the CDR3 is TGTGCCAGCTCACCTCGGGAAGCGAGAACCTCTGGAAACACCATATATTTT.

V and J are TRBV9 and TRBJ2-2; possible D gene TRBD2, 6 bases. V was shortened by 7 bases and J by 6 bases, with 16 bases between the two germline ends. This CDR3 is built from 14 residues. Looked up from germline, CDR1 is SGDLS and CDR2 is YYNGEE. CDR3 DNA sequence: TGTGCCAGCGGGGGACTCTCGGACCCCGGGGAGCTGTTTTTT. Translated: CASGGLSDPGELFF.

The chain links TRBV6-1 to TRBJ1-2, with TRBD1 matching 7 bases. Per germline, CDR1 MNHNS and CDR2 SASEGT. The CDR3 contains 13 residues. V was pared by 1 base and J by 8 bases, with 4 bases of the junction left unmatched. CDR3 DNA: TGTGCCAGCAGTGAAGGACAGGGAAGCGGCTACACCTTC. It codes for CASSEGQGSGYTF.

With respect to this clone: The junction differs from germline at one of its ends, possibly a read error. This chain joins TRBV2 and TRBJ2-7; D unresolved. This CDR3 is built from 12 residues. Per germline, CDR1 SNHLY and CDR2 FYNNEI. The CDR3 coding sequence is TGTGCCAGCTCGAGTCCCTCCAACGAGCAGTACTTC. As protein: CASSSPSNEQYF.

The chain joins TRBV21-1 to TRBJ2-7; the table's D call, TRBD1, was not checked against the DNA. TRBV21-1 is a known pseudogene. CDR3 length: 15 amino acids. As DNA, the CDR3 is TGTGCCAGCAGCCCGTCAGGGGGACAACCCTACGAGCAGTACTTC. It codes for CASSPSGGQPYEQYF.